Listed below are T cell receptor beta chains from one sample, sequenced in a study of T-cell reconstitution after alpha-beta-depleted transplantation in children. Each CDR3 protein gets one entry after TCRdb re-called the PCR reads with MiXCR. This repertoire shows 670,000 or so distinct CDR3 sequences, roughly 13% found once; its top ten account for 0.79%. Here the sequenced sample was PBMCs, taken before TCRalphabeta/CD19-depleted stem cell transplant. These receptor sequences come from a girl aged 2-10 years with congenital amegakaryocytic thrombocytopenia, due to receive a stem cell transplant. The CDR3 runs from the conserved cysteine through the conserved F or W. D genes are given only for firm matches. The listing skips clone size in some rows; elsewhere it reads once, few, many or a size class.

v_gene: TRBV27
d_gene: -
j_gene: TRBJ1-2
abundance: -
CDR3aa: CASSLLPIPGAYGYTF
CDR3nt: TGTGCCAGCAGTTTGCTCCCCATACCCGGGGCGTATGGCTACACCTTC

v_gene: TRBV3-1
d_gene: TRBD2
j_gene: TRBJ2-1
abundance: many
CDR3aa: CASTLAGSYNEQFF
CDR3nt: TGTGCCAGCACGCTAGCGGGGTCCTACAATGAGCAGTTCTTC

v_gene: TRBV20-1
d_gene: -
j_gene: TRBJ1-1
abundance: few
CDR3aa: CSASYTGTGSAEAFF
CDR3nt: TGCAGTGCTAGTTATACAGGGACGGGTTCGGCTGAAGCTTTCTTT

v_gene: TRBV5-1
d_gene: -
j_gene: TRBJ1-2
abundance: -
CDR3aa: CASSSNRDSGYTF
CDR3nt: TGCGCCAGCAGCTCCAACAGGGACTCTGGCTACACCTTC

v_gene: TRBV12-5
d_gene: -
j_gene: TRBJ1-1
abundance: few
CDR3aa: CASGFWPFTYSRREGNTEAFF
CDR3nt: TGTGCTAGTGGTTTCTGGCCCTTTACGTACTCCAGGAGAGAGGGGAACACTGAAGCTTTCTTT

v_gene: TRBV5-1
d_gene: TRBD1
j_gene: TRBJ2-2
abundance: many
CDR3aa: CASRAGTGYTGELFF
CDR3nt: TGCGCCAGCAGAGCCGGGACAGGGTACACCGGGGAGCTGTTTTTT

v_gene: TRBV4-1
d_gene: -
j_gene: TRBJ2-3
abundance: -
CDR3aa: CASSQVVTDTQYF
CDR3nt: TGCGCCAGCAGCCAAGTGGTCACAGATACGCAGTATTTT

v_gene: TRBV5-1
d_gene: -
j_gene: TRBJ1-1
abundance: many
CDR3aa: CASSLDLPANTEAFF
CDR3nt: TGCGCCAGCAGCTTGGATCTTCCGGCGAACACTGAAGCTTTCTTT

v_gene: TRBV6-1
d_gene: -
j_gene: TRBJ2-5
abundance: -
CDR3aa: CASSERTSGTQYF
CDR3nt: TGTGCCAGCAGTGAACGGACGTCTGGGACCCAGTACTTC

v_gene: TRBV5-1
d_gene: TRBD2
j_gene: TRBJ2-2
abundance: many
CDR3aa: CASSQLAGDNTGELFF
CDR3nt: TGCGCCAGCAGCCAACTAGCGGGAGACAACACCGGGGAGCTGTTTTTT

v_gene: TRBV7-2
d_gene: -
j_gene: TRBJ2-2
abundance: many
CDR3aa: CASSRRVLNTGELFF
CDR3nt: TGTGCCAGCAGCCGTCGTGTGCTCAACACCGGGGAGCTGTTTTTT

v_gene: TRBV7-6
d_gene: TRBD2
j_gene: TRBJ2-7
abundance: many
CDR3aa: CASSSLAGAYYEQYF
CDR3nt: TGTGCCAGCAGCTCACTAGCGGGAGCCTACTACGAGCAGTACTTC

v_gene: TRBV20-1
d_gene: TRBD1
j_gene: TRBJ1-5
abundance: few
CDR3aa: CSARGTGHQPQHF
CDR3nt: TGCAGTGCTAGGGGGACAGGCCATCAGCCCCAGCATTTT

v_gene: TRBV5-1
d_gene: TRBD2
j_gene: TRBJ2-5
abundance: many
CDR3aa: CASSLALAGMETQYF
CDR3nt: TGCGCCAGCAGCTTGGCTCTAGCGGGAATGGAGACCCAGTACTTC

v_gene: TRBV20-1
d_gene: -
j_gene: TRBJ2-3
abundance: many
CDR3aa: CSAKGAGPRGDTQYF
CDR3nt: TGCAGTGCTAAAGGAGCGGGACCTAGGGGGGATACGCAGTATTTT

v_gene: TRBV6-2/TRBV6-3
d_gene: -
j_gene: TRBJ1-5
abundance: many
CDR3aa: CASLPGGSNQPQHF
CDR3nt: TGTGCCAGCCTACCGGGGGGTTCCAATCAGCCCCAGCATTTT

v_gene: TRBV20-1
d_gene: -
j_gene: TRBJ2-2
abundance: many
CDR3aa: CSARDFAANTGELFF
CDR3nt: TGCAGTGCTAGAGATTTTGCGGCTAACACCGGGGAGCTGTTTTTT

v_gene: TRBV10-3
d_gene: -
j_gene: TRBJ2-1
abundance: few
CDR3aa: CAISESTGRALSYNEQFF
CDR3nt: TGTGCCATCAGTGAGTCGACTGGGCGGGCCCTCTCCTACAATGAGCAGTTCTTC

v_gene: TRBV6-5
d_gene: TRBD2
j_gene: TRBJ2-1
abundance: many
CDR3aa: CASSYSALTSGSIYNEQFF
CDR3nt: TGTGCCAGCAGTTACTCGGCCCTGACTAGCGGGAGTATTTACAATGAGCAGTTCTTC

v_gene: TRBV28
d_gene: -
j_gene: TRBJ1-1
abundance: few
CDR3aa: CASHLGGIRMNTEAFF
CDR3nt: TGTGCCAGCCATCTTGGGGGGATACGCATGAACACTGAAGCTTTCTTT

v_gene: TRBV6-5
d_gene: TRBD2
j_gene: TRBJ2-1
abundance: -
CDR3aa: CASSYSFFVQAGGVREQFF
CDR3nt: TGTGCCAGCAGTTACTCATTTTTTGTTCAGGCGGGAGGGGTTAGGGAGCAGTTCTTC

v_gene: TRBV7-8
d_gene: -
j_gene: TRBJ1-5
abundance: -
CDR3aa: CASSLGDFQPQHF
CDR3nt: TGTGCCAGCAGCTTAGGCGATTTTCAGCCCCAGCATTTT

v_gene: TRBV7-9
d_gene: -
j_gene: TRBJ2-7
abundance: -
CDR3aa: CASSLSIYEVTYEQYF
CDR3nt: TGTGCCAGCAGCTTAAGTATTTATGAGGTTACCTACGAGCAGTACTTC

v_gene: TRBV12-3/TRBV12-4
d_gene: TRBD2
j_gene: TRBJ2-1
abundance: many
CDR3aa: CASSWASGSDEQFF
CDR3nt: TGTGCCAGCAGTTGGGCTAGCGGGAGTGATGAGCAGTTCTTC

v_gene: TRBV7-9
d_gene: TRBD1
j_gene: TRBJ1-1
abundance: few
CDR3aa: CASSLGGTGEAFF
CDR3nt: TGTGCCAGCAGCTTAGGCGGGACAGGTGAAGCTTTCTTT

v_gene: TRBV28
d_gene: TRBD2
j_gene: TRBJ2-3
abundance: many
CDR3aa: CASRLGGRVIDTQYF
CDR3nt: TGTGCCAGCCGACTAGGCGGGAGGGTGATCGATACGCAGTATTTT

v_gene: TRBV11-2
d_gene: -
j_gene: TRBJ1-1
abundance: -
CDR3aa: CASSLEPGMNTEAFF
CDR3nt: TGTGCCAGCAGCTTAGAGCCGGGGATGAACACTGAAGCTTTCTTT

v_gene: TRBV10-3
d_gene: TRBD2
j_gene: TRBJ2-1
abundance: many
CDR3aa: CAISESVLANNEQFF
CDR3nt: TGTGCCATCAGTGAGTCCGTACTAGCGAACAATGAGCAGTTCTTC

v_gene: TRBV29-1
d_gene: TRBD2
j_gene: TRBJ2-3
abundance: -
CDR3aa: CSVEGGPNTQYF
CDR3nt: TGCAGCGTGGAGGGAGGGCCGAATACGCAGTATTTT

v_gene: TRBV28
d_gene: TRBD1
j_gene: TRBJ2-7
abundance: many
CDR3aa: CASSSTGLEQYF
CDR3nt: TGTGCCAGCAGTTCGACAGGGCTCGAGCAGTACTTC

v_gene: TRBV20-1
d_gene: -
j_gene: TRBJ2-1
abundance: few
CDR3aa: CSAINGGQFF
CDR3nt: TGCAGTGCCATCAACGGGGGGCAGTTCTTC

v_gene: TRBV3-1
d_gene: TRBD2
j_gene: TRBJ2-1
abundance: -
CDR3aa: CASSRGTSGRNEQFF
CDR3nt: TGTGCCAGCAGCCGTGGGACTAGCGGGAGGAATGAGCAGTTCTTC

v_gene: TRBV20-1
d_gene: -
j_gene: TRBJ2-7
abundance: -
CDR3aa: CSAREHGTTYEQYF
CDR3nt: TGCAGTGCTAGAGAACACGGGACCACCTACGAGCAGTACTTC

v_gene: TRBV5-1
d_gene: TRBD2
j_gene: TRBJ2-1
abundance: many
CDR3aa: CASSHKRDGYNEQFF
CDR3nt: TGCGCCAGCAGCCATAAGCGGGATGGCTACAATGAGCAGTTCTTC

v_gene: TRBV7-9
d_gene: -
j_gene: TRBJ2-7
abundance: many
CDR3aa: CASSPPRQSYEQYF
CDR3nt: TGTGCCAGCAGCCCGCCTCGCCAGTCCTACGAGCAGTACTTC

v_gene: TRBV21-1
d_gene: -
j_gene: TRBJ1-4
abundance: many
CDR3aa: CASRGGTANEKLFF
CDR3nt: TGTGCCAGCAGAGGCGGGACAGCTAATGAAAAACTGTTTTTT

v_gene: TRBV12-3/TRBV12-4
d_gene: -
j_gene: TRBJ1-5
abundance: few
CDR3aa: CASSITGGANQPQHF
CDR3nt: TGTGCCAGCAGTATTACTGGGGGGGCAAATCAGCCCCAGCATTTT

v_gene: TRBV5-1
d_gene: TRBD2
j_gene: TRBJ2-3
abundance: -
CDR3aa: CASSPLLAGGGMDTQYF
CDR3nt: TGCGCCAGCAGCCCGCTACTAGCGGGAGGTGGCATGGATACGCAGTATTTT

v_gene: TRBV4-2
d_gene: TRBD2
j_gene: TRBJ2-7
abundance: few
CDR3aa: CASSPAAGSREQYF
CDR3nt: TGTGCCAGCAGCCCAGCAGCGGGATCGAGGGAGCAGTACTTC

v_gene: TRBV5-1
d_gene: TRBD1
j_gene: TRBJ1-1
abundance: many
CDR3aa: CASSLESGTDPMNTEAFF
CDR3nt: TGCGCCAGCAGCCTGGAATCCGGGACAGACCCTATGAACACTGAAGCTTTCTTT

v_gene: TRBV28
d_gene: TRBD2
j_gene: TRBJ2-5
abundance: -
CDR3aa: CASSPHSGSHQETQYF
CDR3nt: TGTGCCAGCAGTCCACATAGCGGGAGTCACCAAGAGACCCAGTACTTC

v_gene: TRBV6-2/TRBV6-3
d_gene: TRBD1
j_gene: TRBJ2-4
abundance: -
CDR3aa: CASHWTGVAKNIQYF
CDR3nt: TGTGCCAGCCACTGGACAGGAGTAGCCAAAAACATTCAGTACTTC

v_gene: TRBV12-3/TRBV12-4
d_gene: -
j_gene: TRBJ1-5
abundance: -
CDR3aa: CASSKWTVNQPQHF
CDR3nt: TGTGCCAGCAGTAAATGGACAGTAAATCAGCCCCAGCATTTT

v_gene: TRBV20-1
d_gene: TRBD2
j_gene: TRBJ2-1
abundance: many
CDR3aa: CSARLAGVFGEQFF
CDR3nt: TGCAGTGCTAGGCTAGCGGGAGTTTTCGGTGAGCAGTTCTTC

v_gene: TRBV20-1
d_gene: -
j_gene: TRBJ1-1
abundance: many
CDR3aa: CSAPRVGRGAEAFF
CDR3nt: TGCAGTGCTCCCAGAGTAGGCAGGGGCGCTGAAGCTTTCTTT

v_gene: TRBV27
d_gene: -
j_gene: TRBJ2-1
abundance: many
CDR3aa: CASSLFGGNHNEQFF
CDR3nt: TGTGCCAGCAGTTTATTCGGCGGAAACCACAATGAGCAGTTCTTC

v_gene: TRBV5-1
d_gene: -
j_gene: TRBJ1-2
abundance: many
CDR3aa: CASSLRSISYGYTF
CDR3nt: TGCGCCAGCAGCCTCAGAAGTATAAGTTATGGCTACACCTTC